This entry is about one T cell receptor beta chain. This record comes from a study of blood T cells in healthy people across ages. The wider study: Researchers report that template switching captured about one barcoded beta molecule per two T cells.

Combining a sample-barcoded 5' primer with a J-beta primer mix, a second PCR ran for roughly 7 to 12 cycles. TCRdb reprocessed the 5' RACE reads with MiXCR, giving one entry per CDR3 protein. The profile covers some 690,000 distinct CDR3 sequences, with 22% appearing a single time and around 21% taken by the ten largest. Each donor was a healthy Caucasian individual from Russia, aged about 6 to 100. V lost 5 bases, J lost 0 bases, and 19 bases lay in between. The CDR3 is 17 amino acids. Sequencing used blood. The receptor's source is a man in his 70s in good health. The rearrangement joins TRBV12-3 or TRBV12-4 to TRBJ1-2; D ambiguous. Written as DNA, the CDR3 is TGTGCCAGCAGTCTCCGAATTATCGTGACTTCTAACTATGGCTACACCTTC. Encoded protein: CASSLRIIVTSNYGYTF.